These 28 T cell receptor beta chains came from one sample sequenced in a study of T cells in Graves' hyperthyroidism and ophthalmopathy. Amplification of TCR beta CDR3 regions used RNA as the template. The primer set for the first-round RT-PCR of the TCR CDR3 was HTBI. TCRdb re-derived calls from the multiplex PCR reads in MiXCR, one entry per CDR3 protein. The repertoire holds about 740,000 distinct CDR3 sequences, with less than 15% as singletons. The sequenced material came from blood. The receptors here all came from a woman under 30 with Graves' hyperthyroidism.

Of note for this clonotype: A read error may be the cause here, since a much bigger clone is one base away. V is TRBV7-2 and J is TRBJ2-7; weak D call: TRBD2 (5 bases). Germline V gene sequence: CDR1 SGHTA, CDR2 FQGNSA. This CDR3 region has 11 residues. V was cut by 3 bases and J by 9 bases, with 9 bases left in between. CDR3 in amino acids: CASSLEELQYF. CDR3 DNA sequence: TGTGCCAGCAGCTTGGAGGAACTGCAGTACTTC.

This clonotype was counted many times. The chain combines TRBV11-2 with TRBJ1-4; 7 nucleotides agree with TRBD1. V shed 5 bases and J 5 bases; nucleotides not matched to a gene: 2. Germline V gives CDR1 SGHAT, CDR2 FQNNGV. The CDR3 spans 13 residues. The CDR3 is CASSRDRNEKLFF. The CDR3 DNA is TGTGCCAGCAGCCGGGACAGAAATGAAAAACTGTTTTTT.

This chain joins TRBV29-1 and TRBJ1-3; 7 positions match TRBD1. V was pared by 4 bases and J by 0 bases, with 0 bases of the junction left unmatched. This CDR3 is 13 amino acids long. Per the germline V gene, CDR1 is SQVTM and CDR2 is ANQGSEA. The CDR3 here is CSVGTGSGNTIYF. The CDR3 region has the DNA TGCAGCGTTGGGACAGGCTCTGGAAACACCATATATTTT.

This clonotype was detected many times. The chain has TRBV11-2 and TRBJ2-2; a weak D match, TRBD2 (5 bases). The CDR3 covers 16 residues. The germline gives CDR1 SGHAT, CDR2 FQNNGV. Trimming removed 1 base at V and 0 bases at J, with 9 bases between. CDR3 in DNA: TGTGCCAGCAGCTTAGGGGCGGGCGCGAACACCGGGGAGCTGTTTTTT. It specifies CASSLGAGANTGELFF.

This clonotype came up many times. The chain carries TRBV2 and TRBJ2-2; tentative D call: TRBD2 (6 bases). This CDR3 region has 15 residues. V lost 4 bases, J lost 5 bases, and 14 bases lay in between. Germline V CDR1 and CDR2: SNHLY, FYNNEI. Written as DNA, the CDR3 is TGTGCCAGCAGTGGAAGACTAGGAGAGACCGGGGAGCTGTTTTTT. Its translation: CASSGRLGETGELFF.

The chain joins TRBV20-1 to TRBJ2-1; D is possibly TRBD1 (6 bases). Germline V lookup: CDR1 DFQATT, CDR2 SNEGSKA (reference sequence). The CDR3 has 14 amino acids. V lost 3 bases and J lost 10, with 19 bases in between. CDR3 in amino acids: CSASGDTGRYEQFF. As DNA, the CDR3 is TGCAGTGCTAGTGGGGACACGGGTCGGTACGAGCAGTTCTTC.

As for this clonotype: A read error may be the cause here, since a much bigger clone is one base away. The chain carries TRBV7-9 and TRBJ2-5; D is uncertain. This CDR3 is 12 amino acids long. Looked up from germline, CDR1 is SEHNR and CDR2 is FQNEAQ (reference sequence). CDR3 bases: TGTACCAGCAGCTTAGCAGCAGAGACCCAGTACTTC. Protein sequence: CTSSLAAETQYF.

The chain joins TRBV14 to TRBJ2-1; 12 bases match TRBD2. Losses at the gene ends were 0 bases for V and 9 bases for J; bases not matched to a gene: 18. Germline CDR1 SGHDN, CDR2 FVKESK. This CDR3 contains 20 residues. In DNA form, the CDR3 reads TGTGCCAGCAGCCAAGATCCTAGCGGGAGGGCCTTTATGGAGGCGGTTGAGCAGTTCTTC. Translating gives CASSQDPSGRAFMEAVEQFF.

This chain connects TRBV11-3 to TRBJ2-2; TRBD1 agrees at 7 bases. The CDR3 has 15 amino acids. The trim removed 7 bases at V and 4 bases at J, leaving 9 bases unmatched. Germline lookup yields CDR1 SGHNT and CDR2 YENEEA. CDR3 sequence (DNA): TGTGCCAGCATCACCGGGACAGCGAGCACCGGGGAGCTGTTTTTT. Amino acids: CASITGTASTGELFF. Full variable domain (missing parts from reference TRBV11-3 and TRBJ2-2): EAGVVQSPRYKIIEKKQPVAFWCNPISGHNTLYWYLQNLGQGPELLIRYENEEAVDDSQLPKDRFSAERLKGVDSTLKIQPAELGDSAVYLCASITGTASTGELFFGEGSRLTVL.

This clonotype came up a few times. This sequence joins TRBV4-3 and TRBJ2-5; D gene uncertain. CDR1 is LGHNA, CDR2 YSLEER, per germline. V was clipped by 0 bases and J by 6 bases, with 20 bases between them. The CDR3 length is 17 residues. The CDR3, as DNA: TGCGCCAGCAGCCAAGATCTAGGTTCGGGCAGGCTGAAGACCCAGTACTTC. It is translated as CASSQDLGSGRLKTQYF.

Ten or more counts support this clonotype. This sequence joins TRBV20-1 and TRBJ2-7; D is uncertain. Per the germline V gene, CDR1 is DFQATT and CDR2 is SNEGSKA (reference sequence). The CDR3 extends over 14 amino acids. V was cut by 0 bases and J by 0 bases, with 9 bases left in between. The CDR3 loop is CSARDHPYSYEQYF. DNA for the CDR3: TGCAGTGCTAGAGATCACCCGTACTCCTACGAGCAGTACTTC.

The chain carries TRBV11-1 and TRBJ2-1; perhaps TRBD2 as D (6 bases). The CDR3 runs 18 residues. Germline CDR1 SGHAT, CDR2 FQDESV (reference sequence). Trimming took off 8 bases at V and 0 bases at J, with 23 bases between the two ends. CDR3 sequence (DNA): TGTGCCAGCTCCACCCCCAAAGCGGGCCGCCGCTCCTACAATGAGCAGTTCTTC. Protein: CASSTPKAGRRSYNEQFF.

This clonotype showed up just a few times. The CDR3 DNA reads as TGTGCCACCAGCAGAGATCAGGGGGCTGAAACCAAAAACATTCAGTACTTC. Amino acid sequence: CATSRDQGAETKNIQYF. The V gene is TRBV15, the J gene TRBJ2-4; 8 positions agree with TRBD1. CDR3 length: 17 amino acids. In germline, CDR1 is LNHNV, CDR2 YYDKDF (reference sequence). V trimming: 0 bases; J trimming: 2 bases; junction bases outside the gene matches: 6. Complete variable domain (other parts from reference TRBV15 and TRBJ2-4): DAMVIQNPRYQVTQFGKPVTLSCSQTLNHNVMYWYQQKSSQAPKLLFHYYDKDFNNEADTPDNFQSRRPNTSFCFLDIRSPGLGDTAMYLCATSRDQGAETKNIQYFGAGTRLSVL.

This clonotype was recorded many times. V and J are TRBV28 and TRBJ2-3; TRBD1 aligns across 8 bases. This CDR3 has 15 amino acids. Germline trimming cut 6 bases from V and 5 bases from J; bases unmatched to any gene: 10. Germline V gene sequence: CDR1 MDHEN, CDR2 SYDVKM. CDR3 sequence reads: CASSWRDRLRDTQYF. For the CDR3, the DNA is TGTGCCAGCAGCTGGCGGGACAGGCTGCGAGATACGCAGTATTTT.

This clonotype came up many times. The rearrangement uses TRBV6-1 and TRBJ2-5; D gene unclear. Germline values: CDR1 MNHNS, CDR2 SASEGT. The germline V and J ends were trimmed by 0 bases and 5 bases, with 10 bases remaining between them. CDR3 length: 14 residues. The CDR3 loop is CASSEASARETQYF. The CDR3 nucleotides are TGTGCCAGCAGTGAAGCATCCGCAAGGGAGACCCAGTACTTC.

In its sample, this clonotype was seen many times. The rearrangement uses TRBV6-6 and TRBJ2-1, with TRBD2 matching 10 bases. The junction had 7 bases not matched to a gene; V was cut back by 0 bases and J by 8 bases. The CDR3 consists of 16 residues. Looked up from germline, CDR1 is MNHNY and CDR2 is SVGAGI (reference sequence). DNA for the CDR3: TGTGCCAGCAGTTACTCGAGGCTAGCGGGAGCGCATGAGCAGTTCTTC. It yields the protein CASSYSRLAGAHEQFF.

This clonotype has ten or more counts. V is TRBV30 and J is TRBJ2-7, with D tentatively TRBD2 (6 bases). Trimming removed 0 bases at V and 3 bases at J, with 12 bases between. Looked up from germline, CDR1 is GTSNPN and CDR2 is SVGIG (reference sequence). This CDR3 has 14 residues. CDR3 residues: CAWSVRGRIYEQYF. CDR3 bases: TGTGCCTGGAGTGTACGTGGGAGGATCTACGAGCAGTACTTC.

In this sample, this clonotype turned up a few times. The conserved phenylalanine or tryptophan is not found at the CDR3 terminus, so this likely reflects a read error. The CDR3 DNA follows: TGTGCCAGCAGCGCCCGAGGGGGAGGTGAGACTGAAGCTTTCCTT. It yields the protein CASSARGGGETEAFL. This chain connects TRBV9 to TRBJ1-1; D is perhaps TRBD1 (6 bases). Trimming stripped 3 bases from V and 5 bases from J, with 17 bases between. The germline V gene encodes CDR1 SGDLS and CDR2 YYNGEE. The CDR3 loop spans 15 amino acids.

This clonotype was recorded a few times. J is TRBJ1-2 and V is TRBV10-3; D gene ambiguous. The V gene lost 3 bases and the J gene lost 2 bases, with 13 bases spanning the gap. The germline gives CDR1 ENHRY, CDR2 SYGVKD. The CDR3 loop spans 15 amino acids. The CDR3 protein is CAISDHSTRNYGYTF. CDR3 nucleotides: TGTGCCATCAGTGACCATTCTACAAGAAACTATGGCTACACCTTC.

This clonotype was seen many times. The chain has TRBV2 and TRBJ2-2; D is unresolved. The CDR3 sequence is 17 residues long. Germline CDR1 SNHLY, CDR2 FYNNEI. Trimming pared 8 bases from V and 5 bases from J, leaving 24 bases between. CDR3 loop: CASVGRRDRRRTGELFF. The CDR3, as DNA: TGTGCCAGCGTGGGCCGGCGAGATAGGCGAAGGACCGGGGAGCTGTTTTTT.

This clonotype was observed many times. The rearrangement uses TRBV10-3 and TRBJ2-7; 7 nucleotides align to TRBD1. Germline values: CDR1 ENHRY, CDR2 SYGVKD. The CDR3 extends over 17 amino acids. The trim removed 1 base at V and 2 bases at J, leaving 11 bases unmatched. For the CDR3, the DNA is TGTGCCATCAGTGAGTACGACAGGGCCAACTCTCCCTACGAGCAGTACTTC. Protein: CAISEYDRANSPYEQYF.

This clonotype was detected many times. This chain joins TRBV11-3 and TRBJ2-5, with 8 bases aligning to TRBD1. Germline lookup yields CDR1 SGHNT and CDR2 YENEEA. Germline trimming cut 5 bases from V and 2 bases from J; bases unmatched to any gene: 4. CDR3 length: 14 residues. The DNA of the CDR3 is TGTGCCAGCAGCGCCAGGACAGGGCAAGAGACCCAGTACTTC. Translation gives CASSARTGQETQYF. Together with reference TRBV11-3 and TRBJ2-5, the CDR3 gives the full variable domain: EAGVVQSPRYKIIEKKQPVAFWCNPISGHNTLYWYLQNLGQGPELLIRYENEEAVDDSQLPKDRFSAERLKGVDSTLKIQPAELGDSAVYLCASSARTGQETQYFGPGTRLLVL.

V is TRBV9 and J is TRBJ2-3, with TRBD2 matching over 11 bases. The CDR3 is 16 amino acids. V was pared by 4 bases and J by 4 bases, with 8 bases of the junction left unmatched. CDR1 and CDR2 (germline): SGDLS, YYNGEE. The CDR3 region has the DNA TGTGCCAGCAGCTTAGATACTAGCGGGAGATCAGATACGCAGTATTTT. Protein product: CASSLDTSGRSDTQYF.

The chain is built from TRBV7-9 and TRBJ2-1; D gene uncertain. Germline values: CDR1 SEHNR, CDR2 FQNEAQ (reference sequence). The V end lost 1 base, the J end lost 5 bases, and 6 bases lay between the germline ends. There are 13 residues in the CDR3. The CDR3 here is CASSLDQHNEQFF. The CDR3 DNA reads TGTGCCAGCAGCTTAGATCAGCACAATGAGCAGTTCTTC.

Ten or more counts support this clonotype. The rearrangement links TRBV3-1 to TRBJ1-3; a possible D gene is TRBD1 (6 bases). From germline, CDR1 is LGHDT and CDR2 YNNKEL (reference sequence). The CDR3 runs 17 residues. Trimming removed 0 bases from V and 5 bases from J, with 17 bases in between. The CDR3 region is CASSQDSLDSLRNTIYF. CDR3 nucleotides: TGTGCCAGCAGCCAAGATAGTTTGGACAGCCTCAGAAACACCATATATTTT.

This clonotype has a count of ten or more. The CDR3 region has the DNA TGTGCCAGCAGTTTAACTGGCAACTACGAGCAGTACTTC. It codes for CASSLTGNYEQYF. The gene calls are TRBV28 and TRBJ2-7; D uncertain. The germline V gene encodes CDR1 MDHEN and CDR2 SYDVKM. Deletions cut 2 bases from V and 3 bases from J, with 8 bases between. CDR3 length equals 13 residues.

This clonotype was counted ten times or more. The chain uses TRBV15 and TRBJ2-7; no clear D gene. V was pared by 2 bases and J by 1 base, with 12 bases between. Germline V gives CDR1 LNHNV, CDR2 YYDKDF (reference sequence). The CDR3 has 15 residues. For the CDR3, the DNA is TGTGCCACCAGCAGACACCTGGCAGGATCCTACGAGCAGTACTTC. The encoded protein is CATSRHLAGSYEQYF.

The chain recombines TRBV18 with TRBJ2-2; 15 nucleotides line up with TRBD2. Germline V gene data show CDR1 as KGHSH and CDR2 as LQKENI. This CDR3 comprises 19 residues. V lost 5 bases, J lost 4 bases, and 11 bases stayed unmatched. This CDR3 is CASSSRTSGRAWTTGELFF. In DNA, the CDR3 is TGTGCCAGCTCATCGCGGACTAGCGGGAGGGCCTGGACCACCGGGGAGCTGTTTTTT.